A selection of T cell receptor beta chains follows, all from one sample in a study of T-cell reconstitution after alpha-beta-depleted transplantation in children. MiXCR, applied by TCRdb to the PCR reads, yields one record per CDR3 protein. The sample lists about 980,000 distinct CDR3 sequences, about 29% occurring once. The sequenced sample was PBMCs, mostly from graft donor cells, obtained 360 days after TCRalphabeta/CD19-depleted stem cell transplant. These receptors were collected from a boy younger than two who had a stem cell transplant for SCID, so the T cells may come from the graft donor. The CDR3 runs from the conserved cysteine through the conserved F or W. The order of the fields is D gene, J gene, V gene, clone size, CDR3 DNA, CDR3 protein. D genes are given only for firm matches. Size values are once, few and many counts, or a class for expanded clones, and some rows have none.

d_gene: NA; j_gene: TRBJ2-5; v_gene: TRBV5-1; abundance: once; CDR3nt: TGCGCCAGCAGCTTGGTCGGGGGAGGAAAGACCCAGTACTTC; CDR3aa: CASSLVGGGKTQYF
d_gene: TRBD2; j_gene: TRBJ2-2; v_gene: TRBV10-3; abundance: many; CDR3nt: TGTGCCATCAGTGAGAGGAGCGGGGGGGTTTCCGACGGGGAGCTGTTTTTT; CDR3aa: CAISERSGGVSDGELFF
d_gene: NA; j_gene: TRBJ1-2; v_gene: TRBV6-1; abundance: NA; CDR3nt: TGTGCCAGCACCAACGGAAAAATCGCAGGGCGCGGCTATGGCTACACCTTC; CDR3aa: CASTNGKIAGRGYGYTF
d_gene: NA; j_gene: TRBJ2-5; v_gene: TRBV5-1; abundance: few; CDR3nt: TGCGCCTCGAGGACGGCAAAAGAGACCCAGTACTTC; CDR3aa: CASRTAKETQYF
d_gene: TRBD2; j_gene: TRBJ2-7; v_gene: TRBV7-8; abundance: NA; CDR3nt: TGTGCCAGCAGCCACAGAGCGGGGGGGCCTGTGGAGCAGTACTTC; CDR3aa: CASSHRAGGPVEQYF
d_gene: NA; j_gene: TRBJ2-7; v_gene: TRBV7-6; abundance: few; CDR3nt: TGTGCCAGCAGCCCCCGTGGAGGGTATTACGAGCAGTACTTC; CDR3aa: CASSPRGGYYEQYF
d_gene: NA; j_gene: TRBJ2-3; v_gene: TRBV9; abundance: many; CDR3nt: TGTGCCAGCAGCGAGAGGGGGACGCTGGCCGGGACCGCCCCAGATACGCAGTATTTT; CDR3aa: CASSERGTLAGTAPDTQYF
d_gene: NA; j_gene: TRBJ1-1; v_gene: TRBV29-1; abundance: few; CDR3nt: TGCAGCGTTGTAGGGCACACTGAAGCTTTCTTT; CDR3aa: CSVVGHTEAFF
d_gene: TRBD1; j_gene: TRBJ2-1; v_gene: TRBV12-3/TRBV12-4; abundance: NA; CDR3nt: TGTGCCAGCAGTTTCCGGCCTAAGGGGGCTTACAATGAGCAGTTCTTC; CDR3aa: CASSFRPKGAYNEQFF
d_gene: NA; j_gene: TRBJ2-7; v_gene: TRBV5-1; abundance: few; CDR3nt: TGCGCCAGCAGAATCGGGACGGATTCCTACGAGCAGTACTTC; CDR3aa: CASRIGTDSYEQYF
d_gene: TRBD2; j_gene: TRBJ2-7; v_gene: TRBV3-1; abundance: NA; CDR3nt: TGTGCCAGCAGCCCCGGGACTAGCGGGGGGGAGTACTTC; CDR3aa: CASSPGTSGGEYF
d_gene: NA; j_gene: TRBJ1-1; v_gene: TRBV9; abundance: NA; CDR3nt: TGTGCCAGCAGCCCGGTGACAGGCGTAGGCACTGAAGCTTTCTTT; CDR3aa: CASSPVTGVGTEAFF
d_gene: NA; j_gene: TRBJ2-7; v_gene: TRBV20-1; abundance: few; CDR3nt: TGCAGTGCTGGGCGAGATTACGAGCAGTACTTC; CDR3aa: CSAGRDYEQYF
d_gene: TRBD1; j_gene: TRBJ2-5; v_gene: TRBV5-1; abundance: NA; CDR3nt: TGCGCCAGCAGCTTACAGGGGTTGGATGCAGAGACCCAGTACTTC; CDR3aa: CASSLQGLDAETQYF
d_gene: NA; j_gene: TRBJ2-7; v_gene: TRBV27; abundance: few; CDR3nt: TGTGCCAGCAGTCGGCTGGACTCCTACGAGCAGTACTTC; CDR3aa: CASSRLDSYEQYF
d_gene: TRBD1; j_gene: TRBJ1-1; v_gene: TRBV12-3/TRBV12-4; abundance: NA; CDR3nt: TGTGCCAGCAGTCCATGGGGACAGCCCCTATTTAACACTGAAGCTTTCTTT; CDR3aa: CASSPWGQPLFNTEAFF
d_gene: NA; j_gene: TRBJ1-4; v_gene: TRBV28; abundance: NA; CDR3nt: TGTGCCAGCAGTTTATGGAGCCCTAATGAAAAACTGTTTTTT; CDR3aa: CASSLWSPNEKLFF
d_gene: NA; j_gene: TRBJ1-2; v_gene: TRBV4-2; abundance: few; CDR3nt: TGTGCCAGCAGCCAAGTAGGGCAGAAAAACTATGGCTACACCTTC; CDR3aa: CASSQVGQKNYGYTF
d_gene: NA; j_gene: TRBJ2-2; v_gene: TRBV7-7; abundance: few; CDR3nt: TGTGCCAGCAGCTTAGGTTGGGGGAACACCGGGGAGCTGTTTTTT; CDR3aa: CASSLGWGNTGELFF
d_gene: NA; j_gene: TRBJ2-3; v_gene: TRBV12-3/TRBV12-4; abundance: NA; CDR3nt: TGTGCCAGCAGTTTGCCGCTTGGCACAGATACGCAGTATTTT; CDR3aa: CASSLPLGTDTQYF
d_gene: NA; j_gene: TRBJ2-7; v_gene: TRBV29-1; abundance: few; CDR3nt: TGCAGCGTTGAAGATACAGGGAGGTCTAGCGAGCAGTACTTC; CDR3aa: CSVEDTGRSSEQYF
d_gene: NA; j_gene: TRBJ2-3; v_gene: TRBV5-5; abundance: few; CDR3nt: TGTGCCAGCAGCCACCCGGGACTTGGCACAGATACGCAGTATTTT; CDR3aa: CASSHPGLGTDTQYF
d_gene: NA; j_gene: TRBJ1-6; v_gene: TRBV12-3/TRBV12-4; abundance: NA; CDR3nt: TGTGCCAGCAGTTCTTCCGGAAAAGGGTTTAATTCACCCCTCCACTTT; CDR3aa: CASSSSGKGFNSPLHF
d_gene: NA; j_gene: TRBJ2-7; v_gene: TRBV6-5; abundance: NA; CDR3nt: TGTGCCAGCAGTTACCTTCTGGACGGCCGGGACGAGCAGTACTTC; CDR3aa: CASSYLLDGRDEQYF
d_gene: NA; j_gene: TRBJ2-1; v_gene: TRBV24-1; abundance: few; CDR3nt: TGTGCCACCAGTGATACCCGACAGATCCTCGGGCAGTTCTTC; CDR3aa: CATSDTRQILGQFF
d_gene: NA; j_gene: TRBJ2-7; v_gene: TRBV5-1; abundance: NA; CDR3nt: TGCGCCAGCAGCTTGAGGGCAGGGAATAATGAGCAGTACTTC; CDR3aa: CASSLRAGNNEQYF
d_gene: TRBD1; j_gene: TRBJ1-5; v_gene: TRBV29-1; abundance: NA; CDR3nt: TGCAACCCGGGACAGGGGAATCAGCCCCAGCATTTT; CDR3aa: CNPGQGNQPQHF
d_gene: NA; j_gene: TRBJ2-7; v_gene: TRBV7-9; abundance: few; CDR3nt: TGTGCCAGCAGCTTAGTGCAGTTAGGAGTCTACGAGCAGTACTTC; CDR3aa: CASSLVQLGVYEQYF
d_gene: TRBD1; j_gene: TRBJ2-3; v_gene: TRBV6-1; abundance: NA; CDR3nt: TGTGCCAGCCCTTTAGGACAGGGGGGTTTCGGTACGCAGTATTTT; CDR3aa: CASPLGQGGFGTQYF